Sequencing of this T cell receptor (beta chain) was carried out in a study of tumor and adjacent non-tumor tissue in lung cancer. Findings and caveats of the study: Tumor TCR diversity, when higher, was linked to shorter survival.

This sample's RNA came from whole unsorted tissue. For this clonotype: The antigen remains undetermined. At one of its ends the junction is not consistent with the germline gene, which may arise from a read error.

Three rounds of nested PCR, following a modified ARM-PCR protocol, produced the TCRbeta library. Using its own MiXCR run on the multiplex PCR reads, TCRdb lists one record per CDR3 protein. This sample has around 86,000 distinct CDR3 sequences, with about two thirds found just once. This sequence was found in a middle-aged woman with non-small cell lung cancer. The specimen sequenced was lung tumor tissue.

This chain's CDR3 is CTSSQANRVNYSYTF. In DNA form, the CDR3 reads TGTACCAGCAGCCAGGCAAACAGGGTTAACTATAGCTACACCTTC. The rearrangement uses TRBV11-2 and TRBJ1-2, with D perhaps TRBD1 (6 bases). Germline CDR1 SGHAT, CDR2 FQNNGV. This CDR3 contains 15 residues.